These 24 T cell receptor beta chains came from one sample sequenced in a study of beta chain features in type 1 diabetes. What was sequenced were expressed TCRB transcripts, since all of the isolated RNA had been reverse transcribed. TCRdb's copy holds only in-frame clones and misses some; the assay was immunoSEQ multiplex PCR. The table has nearly 250,000 clones, about 70% seen once; the top ten hold around 0.05%. What was sequenced was naive CD4+ T cells from blood. Source of these receptors: a man aged 30-40 years in good health.

CDR3 loop: CASLGADSYNEQFF. The CDR3 DNA is TGTGCCAGCTTAGGAGCGGACTCCTACAATGAGCAGTTCTTC. The V call is TRBV11-2, the J call TRBJ2-1; maybe TRBD2 (5 bases). V gave up 8 bases and J gave up 0 bases, with 11 bases separating them. Germline V CDR1 and CDR2: SGHAT, FQNNGV. CDR3 length equals 14 residues.

This clone has a handful of counts. The rearrangement joins TRBV20-1 to TRBJ2-7; no reliable D call. V was cut by 6 bases and J by 4 bases, with 7 bases left in between. The CDR3 sequence is 10 residues long. In germline, CDR1 is DFQATT, CDR2 SNEGSKA (reference sequence). The DNA of the CDR3 is TGCAGTGCATCGCGGTACGAGCAGTACTTC. Its translation: CSASRYEQYF.

The chain joins TRBV30 to TRBJ2-5, with a tentative D call TRBD2 (6 bases). Trimming cost V 0 bases and J 3 bases, with 14 bases left between them. Germline lookup yields CDR1 GTSNPN and CDR2 SVGIG (reference sequence). The CDR3 runs to 15 residues. CDR3 in DNA: TGTGCCTGGAGTGTACTTGGTAGCGGCAAAGAGACCCAGTACTTC. Protein: CAWSVLGSGKETQYF. The full variable domain, completed using reference TRBV30 and TRBJ2-5, is SQTIHQWPATLVQPVGSPLSLECTVEGTSNPNLYWYRQAAGRGLQLLFYSVGIGQISSEVPQNLSASRPQDRQFILSSKKLLLSDSGFYLCAWSVLGSGKETQYFGPGTRLLVL.

This chain connects TRBV30 to TRBJ2-2, with TRBD2 identical over 8 bases. Germline V gene data show CDR1 as GTSNPN and CDR2 as SVGIG (reference sequence). With V trimmed by 1 base and J by 2 bases, 3 bases remained unmatched. This CDR3 has 15 residues. The CDR3 loop reads CAWSAAGGNTGELFF. The CDR3 DNA reads as TGTGCCTGGAGTGCTGCGGGGGGTAACACCGGGGAGCTGTTTTTT. The full variable domain, rest sourced from reference TRBV30 and TRBJ2-2, is SQTIHQWPATLVQPVGSPLSLECTVEGTSNPNLYWYRQAAGRGLQLLFYSVGIGQISSEVPQNLSASRPQDRQFILSSKKLLLSDSGFYLCAWSAAGGNTGELFFGEGSRLTVL.

V usage is TRBV18 and J usage is TRBJ2-4; TRBD1 might be the D (5 bases). V was cut by 1 base and J by 0 bases, with 7 bases left in between. The CDR3 contains 15 residues. Germline loops: CDR1 KGHSH, CDR2 LQKENI. This CDR3 reads CASSPQGIAKNIQYF. For the CDR3, the DNA is TGTGCCAGCTCACCACAGGGGATAGCCAAAAACATTCAGTACTTC.

V is TRBV19 and J is TRBJ2-1, with TRBD2 matching over 9 bases. J lost 9 bases, V lost 5 bases, and 8 bases had no gene match. CDR3 length: 14 residues. Germline loops: CDR1 LNHDA, CDR2 SQIVND (reference sequence). The CDR3 nucleotides are TGTGCCAGTAGTTTAGCGGGGGTACAAGGTGAGCAGTTCTTC. Protein product: CASSLAGVQGEQFF.

This sequence joins TRBV15 and TRBJ2-3; D remains ambiguous. Trimming took 0 bases from V and 4 from J, leaving 8 bases between them. Germline loops: CDR1 LNHNV, CDR2 YYDKDF (reference sequence). This CDR3 is 14 amino acids long. This CDR3 reads CATSRDRDADTQYF. Here the CDR3 DNA reads TGTGCCACCAGCAGAGATAGAGATGCAGATACGCAGTATTTT.

This clone came up a few times. This chain links TRBV29-1 with TRBJ2-5; D gene ambiguous. Trimming took 3 bases from V and 2 from J, leaving 13 bases between them. This CDR3 has 14 residues. Germline V gives CDR1 SQVTM, CDR2 ANQGSEA. For the CDR3, the DNA is TGCAGCGTTGAGGGCAGCCTAAAACAAGAGACCCAGTACTTC. It is translated as CSVEGSLKQETQYF.

The chain carries TRBV7-2 and TRBJ2-7; 11 bases fit TRBD2. V trimming: 3 bases; J trimming: 1 base; junction bases outside the gene matches: 2. The germline V gene encodes CDR1 SGHTA and CDR2 FQGNSA. CDR3 length: 15 amino acids. The CDR3: CASSFRTSGSYEQYF. In nucleotides, the CDR3 is TGTGCCAGCAGCTTCAGGACTAGCGGGTCCTACGAGCAGTACTTC.

This clone appeared a few times. This chain uses TRBV30 with TRBJ2-3, with D uncertain. The germline V gene has CDR1 GTSNPN and CDR2 SVGIG (reference sequence). This CDR3 comprises 14 residues. V was clipped by 0 bases and J by 0 bases, with 7 bases between them. The CDR3 region has the DNA TGTGCCTGGAGTGTTCCTACGAGCACAGATACGCAGTATTTT. It translates to CAWSVPTSTDTQYF.

This sequence joins TRBV4-3 and TRBJ1-5; the D gene is possibly TRBD1 (6 bases). CDR1 LGHNA and CDR2 YSLEER come from the germline V gene. CDR3 length: 15 amino acids. With 0 bases removed from V and 4 bases from J, the gap between germline ends came to 10 bases. In DNA form, the CDR3 reads TGCGCCAGCAGCCAAGATTGGCAGGGGAATCAGCCCCAGCATTTT. Translating gives CASSQDWQGNQPQHF.

The CDR3 nucleotides are TGTGCCTGGAGTGTTCGGTTCAGGGATAATGAGCAGTTCTTC. It encodes CAWSVRFRDNEQFF. The chain is built from TRBV30 and TRBJ2-1; D might be TRBD1 (5 bases). The CDR3 length is 14 residues. Germline values: CDR1 GTSNPN, CDR2 SVGIG (reference sequence). V shed 0 bases and J shed 7 bases, with 13 bases lying between them.

The chain has TRBV19 and TRBJ2-1, with D perhaps being TRBD1 or TRBD2 (5 bases each). Germline V gives CDR1 LNHDA, CDR2 SQIVND (reference sequence). This CDR3 region has 11 residues. The V end lost 5 bases, the J end lost 8 bases, and 7 bases lay between the germline ends. DNA for the CDR3: TGTGCCAGTAGTGAGGGGCATGAGCAGTTCTTC. This sequence encodes CASSEGHEQFF.

About this clone: Other DNA sequences in the same sample also yield this CDR3. This rearrangement joins TRBV20-1 to TRBJ2-3; D call uncertain. The V end lost 3 bases, the J end lost 3 bases, and 4 bases lay between the germline ends. Per the germline V gene, CDR1 is DFQATT and CDR2 is SNEGSKA (reference sequence). The CDR3 is 11 residues long. In nucleotides, the CDR3 is TGCAGTGCTAGTGGTACAGATACGCAGTATTTT. It encodes CSASGTDTQYF.

This chain links TRBV7-9 with TRBJ2-1, with D possibly being TRBD1 (6 bases). This CDR3 spans 14 amino acids. Germline CDR1 is SEHNR and CDR2 is FQNEAQ (reference sequence). V shed 1 base and J shed 5 bases, with 9 bases lying between them. The CDR3 region has the DNA TGTGCCAGCAGCTTAGGCAGGGGAAACAATGAGCAGTTCTTC. Protein product: CASSLGRGNNEQFF.

V is TRBV7-2 and J is TRBJ2-5; 8 bases line up with TRBD2. Germline CDR1 and CDR2: SGHTA and FQGNSA. This CDR3 comprises 15 residues. J lost 5 bases, V lost 5 bases, and 10 bases had no gene match. CDR3 coding DNA: TGTGCCAGCAGCCGCACGGGGACTAGTATGGAGACCCAGTACTTC. Protein product: CASSRTGTSMETQYF. Together with reference TRBV7-2 and TRBJ2-5, the CDR3 gives the full variable domain: GAGVSQSPSNKVTEKGKDVELRCDPISGHTALYWYRQSLGQGLEFLIYFQGNSAPDKSGLPSDRFSAERTGGSVSTLTIQRTQQEDSAVYLCASSRTGTSMETQYFGPGTRLLVL.

The J gene is TRBJ2-1, the V gene TRBV29-1, with 7 bases lining up with TRBD2. Germline V gene sequence: CDR1 SQVTM, CDR2 ANQGSEA. V dropped 1 base and J dropped 2; count of bases not matched to a gene: 5. The CDR3 has 15 residues. The CDR3 DNA sequence: TGCAGCGTTGAAGGGGGCGGGAGCACCTACAATGAGCAGTTCTTC. Its protein is CSVEGGGSTYNEQFF.

The chain recombines TRBV30 with TRBJ2-1; D ambiguous. In germline, CDR1 is GTSNPN, CDR2 SVGIG (reference sequence). This CDR3 has 12 amino acids. V lost 2 bases, J lost 7 bases, and 9 bases lay in between. The CDR3 DNA is TGTGCCTGGAGTATTCGCCGGAATGAGCAGTTCTTC. Its protein is CAWSIRRNEQFF. The variable domain in full, with the rest retrieved from reference TRBV30 and TRBJ2-1, is SQTIHQWPATLVQPVGSPLSLECTVEGTSNPNLYWYRQAAGRGLQLLFYSVGIGQISSEVPQNLSASRPQDRQFILSSKKLLLSDSGFYLCAWSIRRNEQFFGPGTRLTVL.

The V gene is TRBV7-2, the J gene TRBJ2-7; the match to TRBD1 covers 8 bases. This CDR3 has 14 amino acids. Germline V gene lookup returns CDR1 SGHTA and CDR2 FQGNSA. V lost 5 bases and J lost 2; bases outside the gene matches: 5. In DNA form, the CDR3 reads TGTGCCAGCAGCCCGGACAGGGTCACCTACGAGCAGTACTTC. Translated, it gives CASSPDRVTYEQYF.

The rearrangement joins TRBV15 to TRBJ2-4; D is uncertain. The CDR3 sequence is 14 residues long. V lost 2 bases and J lost 3, with 8 bases in between. CDR1 is LNHNV and CDR2 is YYDKDF in the germline V gene (reference sequence). Here the CDR3 reads CATSRQDGKNIQYF. The DNA for the CDR3 is TGTGCCACCAGCAGACAGGACGGCAAAAACATTCAGTACTTC.

The chain is built from TRBV30 and TRBJ2-1; unclear D gene. This CDR3 has 14 residues. V was clipped by 2 bases and J by 0 bases, with 8 bases between them. Germline lookup yields CDR1 GTSNPN and CDR2 SVGIG (reference sequence). The CDR3 DNA sequence: TGTGCCTGGAGTACTACTCTCTCCTACAATGAGCAGTTCTTC. Amino acids: CAWSTTLSYNEQFF.

The chain carries TRBV7-2 and TRBJ2-1; weak D call: TRBD2 (6 bases). Trimming removed 3 bases at V and 3 bases at J, with 12 bases between. Germline V gene data show CDR1 as SGHTA and CDR2 as FQGNSA. The CDR3 spans 15 residues. CDR3: CASSLASENYNEQFF. The CDR3 coding sequence is TGTGCCAGCAGCTTGGCTAGCGAGAACTACAATGAGCAGTTCTTC. Full variable domain (missing parts from reference TRBV7-2 and TRBJ2-1): GAGVSQSPSNKVTEKGKDVELRCDPISGHTALYWYRQSLGQGLEFLIYFQGNSAPDKSGLPSDRFSAERTGGSVSTLTIQRTQQEDSAVYLCASSLASENYNEQFFGPGTRLTVL.

This clone was seen more than once but under ten times. The rearrangement links TRBV30 to TRBJ2-1; TRBD1 matches 7 bases. V shed 0 bases and J 8 bases; nucleotides not matched to a gene: 4. The CDR3 extends over 13 amino acids. Germline V CDR1 and CDR2: GTSNPN, SVGIG (reference sequence). The CDR3 nucleotides read TGTGCCTGGAGTGTACAACAGGGGTATGAGCAGTTCTTC. This codes for CAWSVQQGYEQFF.

The table lists this clone with a few counts. V usage is TRBV4-3 and J usage is TRBJ2-3; 9 bases line up with TRBD1. With 3 bases clipped from V and 5 bases from J, the junction kept 18 bases outside the gene matches. The germline V gene encodes CDR1 LGHNA and CDR2 YSLEER. This CDR3 has 19 amino acids. CDR3 sequence: CASSHREFWGQGKKDTQYF. The CDR3 DNA sequence: TGCGCCAGCAGCCACCGCGAGTTTTGGGGACAGGGAAAAAAAGATACGCAGTATTTT.